The 3 T cell receptor beta chains reported below all come from one sample, sequenced in a study of T cells in Graves' hyperthyroidism and ophthalmopathy. The CDR3 regions of TCR beta were amplified from RNA transcripts. Initially, a first-round RT-PCR of the TCR CDR3 employed the HTBI primer set. One entry per CDR3 protein, called by TCRdb with MiXCR from the multiplex PCR reads. The data contain a few hundred thousand distinct CDR3 sequences, about a sixth of them singletons. The material sequenced was blood. Every receptor here comes from a woman in her 30s with Graves' hyperthyroidism.

This clonotype was counted at least ten times. V usage is TRBV20-1 and J usage is TRBJ2-1; the match to TRBD2 covers 8 bases. CDR1 and CDR2 (germline): DFQATT, SNEGSKA (reference sequence). The CDR3 runs 15 residues. V was pared by 2 bases and J by 7 bases, with 10 bases of the junction left unmatched. In DNA, the CDR3 is TGCAGTGCTAGAAAGAGCGGGAGAGGAATAAATGAGCAGTTCTTC. Residues: CSARKSGRGINEQFF.

The V and J genes are TRBV9 and TRBJ2-1, with D possibly TRBD1 on 5 matching bases. V lost 7 bases and J 10 bases, leaving 12 bases between the germline ends. In germline, CDR1 is SGDLS, CDR2 YYNGEE. The CDR3 runs to 11 residues. In DNA form, the CDR3 reads TGTGCCAGCGCCTCCACAGGAGAGCAGTTCTTC. Amino acids: CASASTGEQFF.

This clonotype was recorded many times. This rearrangement joins TRBV24-1 to TRBJ2-2; no firm D call. This CDR3 has 13 residues. V dropped 3 bases and J dropped 0 bases, with 1 base sitting between them. Germline CDR1 and CDR2: KGHDR and SFDVKD. Here the CDR3 DNA reads TGTGCCACCAGTGATCCGAACACCGGGGAGCTGTTTTTT. Amino acid sequence: CATSDPNTGELFF.